This T cell receptor beta chain was found in a study of blood T cell repertoires in COVID-19. Profiling relied on immunoSEQ multiplex PCR, and the TCRdb table lists in-frame clones only, not all of them. The sample holds 65,000 to 70,000 clones; 65% to 85% are singletons and the top ten take 16%. The junction had 13 bases not matched to a gene; V was cut back by 4 bases and J by 7 bases. Germline V CDR1 and CDR2: LGHNA, YSLEER. The CDR3 contains 16 residues. This clonotype was sampled from a man in his sixties with acute or convalescent COVID-19. Sequencing was done on a sample of peripheral blood. This chain links TRBV4-3 with TRBJ2-3; 8 bases match TRBD2. The CDR3 nucleotides read TGCGCCAGCAGCCCGGGGGCGGGGGGCCGGGTGTATACGCAGTATTTT. Translated: CASSPGAGGRVYTQYF.